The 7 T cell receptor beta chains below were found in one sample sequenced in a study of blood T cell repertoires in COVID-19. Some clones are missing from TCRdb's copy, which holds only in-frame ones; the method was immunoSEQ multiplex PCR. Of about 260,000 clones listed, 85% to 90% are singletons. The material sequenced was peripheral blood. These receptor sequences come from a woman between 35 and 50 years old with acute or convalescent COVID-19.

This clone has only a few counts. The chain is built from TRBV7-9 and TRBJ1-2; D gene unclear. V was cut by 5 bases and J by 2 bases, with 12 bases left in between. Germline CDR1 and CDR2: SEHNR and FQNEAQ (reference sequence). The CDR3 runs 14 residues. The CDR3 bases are TGTGCCAGCAGCCCCGGACTGGGAAACTATGGCTACACCTTC. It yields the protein CASSPGLGNYGYTF.

DNA of the CDR3: TGTGCCAGCAGTTACTTCCAGAACACTGAAGCTTTCTTT. Amino acid sequence: CASSYFQNTEAFF. The chain recombines TRBV6-5 with TRBJ1-1; D not certain. Germline CDR1 and CDR2: MNHEY and SVGAGI. V lost 1 base to trimming and J lost 1 base, with 4 bases between them. This CDR3 spans 13 amino acids.

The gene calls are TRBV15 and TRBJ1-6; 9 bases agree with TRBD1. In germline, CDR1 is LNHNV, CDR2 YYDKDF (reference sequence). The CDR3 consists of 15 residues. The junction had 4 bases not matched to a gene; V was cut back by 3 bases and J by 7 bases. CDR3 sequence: CATSREGTGNSPLHF. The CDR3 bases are TGTGCCACCAGCAGGGAAGGGACAGGGAATTCACCCCTCCACTTT.

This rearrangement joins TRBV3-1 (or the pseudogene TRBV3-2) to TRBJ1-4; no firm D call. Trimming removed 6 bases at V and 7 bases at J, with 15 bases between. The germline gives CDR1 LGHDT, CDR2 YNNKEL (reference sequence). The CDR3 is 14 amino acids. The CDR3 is CASSATFTAEKLFF. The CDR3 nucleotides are TGTGCCAGCAGTGCTACCTTCACCGCTGAAAAACTGTTTTTT.

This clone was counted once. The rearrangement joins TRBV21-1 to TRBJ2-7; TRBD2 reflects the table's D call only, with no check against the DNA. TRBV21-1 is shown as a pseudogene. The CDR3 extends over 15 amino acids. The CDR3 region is CAGKLGSGGAGEQYV. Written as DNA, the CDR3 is TGTGCCGGGAAACTTGGTAGCGGGGGGGCCGGTGAGCAGTACGTC.

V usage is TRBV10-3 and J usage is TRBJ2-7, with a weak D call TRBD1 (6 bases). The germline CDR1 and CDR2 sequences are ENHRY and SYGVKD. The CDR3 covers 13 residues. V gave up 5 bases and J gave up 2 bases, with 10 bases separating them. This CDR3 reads CAISPQGTYEQYV. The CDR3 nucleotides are TGTGCCATCAGTCCACAGGGAACCTACGAGCAGTACGTC.

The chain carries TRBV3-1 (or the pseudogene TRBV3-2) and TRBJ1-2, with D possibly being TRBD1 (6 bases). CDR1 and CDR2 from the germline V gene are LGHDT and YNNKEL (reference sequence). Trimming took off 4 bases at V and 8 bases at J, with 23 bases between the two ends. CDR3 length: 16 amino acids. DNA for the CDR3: TGTGCCAGCAGCCTGGCCACAGGGACCCGCCCGGGGGGCTACACCTTC. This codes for CASSLATGTRPGGYTF.